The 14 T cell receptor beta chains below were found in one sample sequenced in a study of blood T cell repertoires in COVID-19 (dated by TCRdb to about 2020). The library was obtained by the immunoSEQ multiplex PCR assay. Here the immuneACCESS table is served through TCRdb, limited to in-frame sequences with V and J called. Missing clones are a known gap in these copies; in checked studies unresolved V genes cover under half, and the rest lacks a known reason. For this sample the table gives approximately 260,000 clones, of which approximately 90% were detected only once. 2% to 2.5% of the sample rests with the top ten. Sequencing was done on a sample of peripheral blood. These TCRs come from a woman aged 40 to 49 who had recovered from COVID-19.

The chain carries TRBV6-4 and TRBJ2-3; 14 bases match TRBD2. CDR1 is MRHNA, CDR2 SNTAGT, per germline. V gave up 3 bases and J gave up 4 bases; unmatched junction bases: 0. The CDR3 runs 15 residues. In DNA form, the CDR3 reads TGTGCCAGCAGTGAGACTAGCGGGAGGGCAGATACGCAGTATTTT. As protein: CASSETSGRADTQYF.

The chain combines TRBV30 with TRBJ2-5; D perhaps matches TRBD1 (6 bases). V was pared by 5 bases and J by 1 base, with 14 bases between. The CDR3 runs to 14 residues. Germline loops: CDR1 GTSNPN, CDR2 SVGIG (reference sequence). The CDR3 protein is CAWGHRDIQETQYF. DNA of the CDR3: TGTGCCTGGGGACACCGGGACATCCAAGAGACCCAGTACTTC.

The CDR3 sequence: CASSLGLQETQYF. As DNA, the CDR3 is TGTGCCAGCAGCTTAGGTCTTCAAGAGACCCAGTACTTC. V and J are TRBV7-2 and TRBJ2-5, with no clear D. Germline V lookup: CDR1 SGHTA, CDR2 FQGNSA. V was cut by 1 base and J by 2 bases, with 5 bases left in between. The CDR3 contains 13 residues.

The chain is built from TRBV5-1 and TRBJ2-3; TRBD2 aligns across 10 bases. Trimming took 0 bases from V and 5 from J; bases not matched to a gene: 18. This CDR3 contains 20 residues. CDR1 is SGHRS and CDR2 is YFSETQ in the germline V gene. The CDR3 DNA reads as TGCGCCAGCAGCTTGGCCTTGGACAGGAGGACTAGCGGCCATGGAGATACGCAGTATTTT. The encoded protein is CASSLALDRRTSGHGDTQYF.

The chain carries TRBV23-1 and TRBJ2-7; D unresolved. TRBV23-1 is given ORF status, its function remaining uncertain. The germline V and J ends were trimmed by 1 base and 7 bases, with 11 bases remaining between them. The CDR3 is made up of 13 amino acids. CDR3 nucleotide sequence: TGCGCCAGCAGTCAATTCCCTCTACGGGAGCAGTACTTC. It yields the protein CASSQFPLREQYF.

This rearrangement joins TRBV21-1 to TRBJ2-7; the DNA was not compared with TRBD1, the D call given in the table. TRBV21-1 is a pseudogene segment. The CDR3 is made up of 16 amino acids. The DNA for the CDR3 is TGTGCCAGCAGCAATTCCGGGACAGGGGGCTCCTACGAGCAGTACTTC. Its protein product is CASSNSGTGGSYEQYF.

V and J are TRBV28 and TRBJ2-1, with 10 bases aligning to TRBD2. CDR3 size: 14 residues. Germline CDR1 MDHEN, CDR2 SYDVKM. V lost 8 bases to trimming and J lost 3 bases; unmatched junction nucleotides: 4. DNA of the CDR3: TGTGCCAGCGTGGTAGCGGGGGGCTACAATGAGCAGTTCTTC. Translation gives CASVVAGGYNEQFF.

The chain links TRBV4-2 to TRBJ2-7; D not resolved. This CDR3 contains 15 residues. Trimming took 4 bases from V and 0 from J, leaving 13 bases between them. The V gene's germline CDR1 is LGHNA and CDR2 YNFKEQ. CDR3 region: CASSRSTGYSYEQYF. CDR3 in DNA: TGTGCCAGCAGCCGATCGACGGGTTACTCCTACGAGCAGTACTTC.

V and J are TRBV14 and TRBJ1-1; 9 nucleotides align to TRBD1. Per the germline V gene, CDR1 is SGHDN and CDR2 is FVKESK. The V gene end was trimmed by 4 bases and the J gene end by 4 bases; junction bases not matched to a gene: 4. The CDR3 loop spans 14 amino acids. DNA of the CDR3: TGTGCCAGCAGCCCGGACAGGGGTGGCACTGAAGCTTTCTTT. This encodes CASSPDRGGTEAFF.

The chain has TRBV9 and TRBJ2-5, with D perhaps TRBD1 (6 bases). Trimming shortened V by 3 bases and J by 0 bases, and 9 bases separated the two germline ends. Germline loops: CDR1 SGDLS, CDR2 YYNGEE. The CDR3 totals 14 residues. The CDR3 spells CASSAGTNQETQYF. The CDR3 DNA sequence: TGTGCCAGCAGCGCCGGGACAAACCAAGAGACCCAGTACTTC.

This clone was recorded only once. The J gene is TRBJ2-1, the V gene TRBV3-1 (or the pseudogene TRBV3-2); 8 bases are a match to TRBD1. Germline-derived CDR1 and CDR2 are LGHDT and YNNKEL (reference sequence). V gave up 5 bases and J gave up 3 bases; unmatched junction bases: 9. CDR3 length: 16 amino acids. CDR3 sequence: CASSALRTGNYNEQFF. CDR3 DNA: TGTGCCAGCAGCGCTCTAAGGACAGGGAACTACAATGAGCAGTTCTTC.

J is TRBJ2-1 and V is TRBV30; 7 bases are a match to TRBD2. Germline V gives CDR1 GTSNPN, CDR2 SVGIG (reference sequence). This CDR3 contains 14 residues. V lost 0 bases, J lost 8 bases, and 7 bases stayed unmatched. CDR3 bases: TGTGCCTGGAGTGTAGGGACTACGGGCCATGAGCAGTTCTTC. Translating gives CAWSVGTTGHEQFF. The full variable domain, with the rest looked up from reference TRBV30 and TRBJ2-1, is SQTIHQWPATLVQPVGSPLSLECTVEGTSNPNLYWYRQAAGRGLQLLFYSVGIGQISSEVPQNLSASRPQDRQFILSSKKLLLSDSGFYLCAWSVGTTGHEQFFGPGTRLTVL.

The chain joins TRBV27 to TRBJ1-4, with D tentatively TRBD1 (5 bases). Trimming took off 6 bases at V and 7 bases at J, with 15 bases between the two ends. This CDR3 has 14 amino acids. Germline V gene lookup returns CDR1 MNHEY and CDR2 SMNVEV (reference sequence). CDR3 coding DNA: TGTGCCAGCAGGAGATCCTACGGGGGTGAAAAACTGTTTTTT. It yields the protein CASRRSYGGEKLFF.

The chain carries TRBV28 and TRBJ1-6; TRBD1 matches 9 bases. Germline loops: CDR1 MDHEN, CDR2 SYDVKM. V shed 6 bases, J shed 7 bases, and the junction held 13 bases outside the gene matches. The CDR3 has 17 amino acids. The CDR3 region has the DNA TGTGCCAGCAGGGTAAAACAGGGGGCGCCGGGGAATTCACCCCTCCACTTT. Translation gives CASRVKQGAPGNSPLHF.